Following are 10 T cell receptor beta chains from one sample sequenced in a study of somatic mutations in cytotoxic T cells in rheumatoid arthritis. The data were produced by immunoSEQ multiplex PCR, yet TCRdb's version contains in-frame clones alone and is incomplete. This table holds some 18,000 clones, about 80% found once. The sample comprised CD8+ T cells sorted from blood. The source is an adult with rheumatoid arthritis.

This clone was counted between two and nine times. The V gene is TRBV27, the J gene TRBJ2-1, with 11 positions matching TRBD2. The CDR3 covers 14 residues. V was pared by 3 bases and J by 6 bases, with 1 base of the junction left unmatched. Germline V lookup: CDR1 MNHEY, CDR2 SMNVEV (reference sequence). The CDR3, as DNA: TGTGCCAGCAGTTTGACTAGCGGGGCCAATGAGCAGTTCTTC. Translation gives CASSLTSGANEQFF.

The chain couples TRBV27 to TRBJ2-3, with D uncertain. Trimming left V 5 bases short and J 2 bases short, with 5 bases between. The CDR3 consists of 12 residues. Germline loops: CDR1 MNHEY, CDR2 SMNVEV (reference sequence). The chain's CDR3 is CASSPTTDTQYF. CDR3 bases: TGTGCCAGCAGTCCAACCACAGATACGCAGTATTTT.

The chain couples TRBV7-8 to TRBJ2-1; TRBD2 is a possible D gene (7 bases). V was cut by 0 bases and J by 5 bases, with 17 bases left in between. CDR3 length: 17 amino acids. Germline V lookup: CDR1 SGHVS, CDR2 FQNEAQ. This chain's CDR3 is CASSLARRGGRDNEQFF. The CDR3 nucleotides are TGTGCCAGCAGCTTAGCGCGGAGGGGGGGCCGAGACAATGAGCAGTTCTTC.

The chain links TRBV19 to TRBJ1-1, with D uncertain. Trimming pared 1 base from V and 8 bases from J, leaving 11 bases between. The CDR3 consists of 13 residues. CDR1 is LNHDA and CDR2 is SQIVND in the germline V gene (reference sequence). The CDR3 protein is CASSIGGISEAFF. The DNA of the CDR3 is TGTGCCAGTAGTATAGGAGGTATTTCCGAAGCTTTCTTT.

The rearrangement uses TRBV30 and TRBJ1-3, with D unclear. Germline CDR1 GTSNPN, CDR2 SVGIG (reference sequence). The CDR3 is 15 amino acids. V lost 0 bases and J lost 1, with 10 bases in between. CDR3 loop: CAWSVQQGSGNTIYF. CDR3 bases: TGTGCCTGGAGTGTACAACAAGGTTCTGGAAACACCATATATTTT.

The rearrangement uses TRBV4-1 and TRBJ1-4; perhaps TRBD1 as D (5 bases). V shed 1 base and J shed 4 bases, with 7 bases lying between them. The CDR3 has 14 amino acids. Germline V gene sequence: CDR1 MGHRA, CDR2 YSYEKL. The CDR3 coding sequence is TGCGCCAGCAGCCAAGGGGGGAATAATGAAAAACTGTTTTTT. As protein: CASSQGGNNEKLFF.

The V call is TRBV28, the J call TRBJ2-5; TRBD1 might be the D (5 bases). The V gene's germline CDR1 is MDHEN and CDR2 SYDVKM. V was pared by 1 base and J by 3 bases, with 6 bases between. The length of the CDR3 is 13 residues. Here the CDR3 reads CASSLLGEETQYF. Here the CDR3 DNA reads TGTGCCAGCAGTTTATTAGGGGAAGAGACCCAGTACTTC.

The chain has TRBV29-1 and TRBJ2-1; the D gene could be TRBD1 or TRBD2 (6 bases each). The germline gives CDR1 SQVTM, CDR2 ANQGSEA. The CDR3 runs 13 residues. V gave up 7 bases and J gave up 2 bases, with 12 bases separating them. This CDR3 is CSGRGAAYNEQFF. The CDR3 region has the DNA TGCAGCGGGAGGGGGGCAGCCTACAATGAGCAGTTCTTC.

The V and J genes are TRBV2 and TRBJ1-5; 10 bases fit TRBD1. V trimming: 7 bases; J trimming: 2 bases; junction bases outside the gene matches: 8. Germline loops: CDR1 SNHLY, CDR2 FYNNEI. The CDR3 has 16 amino acids. The CDR3 loop is CASIQRQGAGNQPQHF. The CDR3 nucleotides read TGTGCCAGCATACAGAGACAGGGGGCAGGCAATCAGCCCCAGCATTTT.

Written as DNA, the CDR3 is TGTGCCAGCAGCGTGGGCACCGGGGAGCTGTTTTTT. Amino acids: CASSVGTGELFF. V and J are TRBV9 and TRBJ2-2; D gene ambiguous. The V gene's germline CDR1 is SGDLS and CDR2 YYNGEE. The CDR3 spans 12 residues. Between the trimmed V and J ends, which lost 2 bases and 4 bases, there was a span of 3 bases.